Given below is one TCR beta chain in context. The sample is drawn from a study of blood T cell repertoires in COVID-19. The overall study: The United States, Italy and Spain were the sources of the acute and convalescent COVID-19 samples. PBMCs, B-cell-depleted T cells, or T cells were the source of the cDNA or gDNA that made up the material.

Per the study methods: Amplification with reference gene primers provided the estimates of nucleated cell counts. Libraries were prepared by immunoSEQ multiplex PCR; TCRdb keeps only in-frame clonotypes and omits some of them. Clone size and V and J calls were adopted from that table, with D and trimming inferred from the DNA. Of some 220,000 clones in the sample, 83% were seen once. The germline gives CDR1 ENHRY, CDR2 SYGVKD. The length of the CDR3 is 14 residues. J gave up 3 bases and V 8 bases, and 7 bases lay outside the gene matches. The V and J genes are TRBV10-3 and TRBJ1-2, with 9 nucleotides matching TRBD1. Sequencing was performed on peripheral blood. This sequence originates from a human donor in a cohort sampled during active COVID-19. CDR3: CAIGEQGADYGYTF. DNA of the CDR3: TGTGCCATCGGGGAACAGGGGGCGGACTATGGCTACACCTTC.